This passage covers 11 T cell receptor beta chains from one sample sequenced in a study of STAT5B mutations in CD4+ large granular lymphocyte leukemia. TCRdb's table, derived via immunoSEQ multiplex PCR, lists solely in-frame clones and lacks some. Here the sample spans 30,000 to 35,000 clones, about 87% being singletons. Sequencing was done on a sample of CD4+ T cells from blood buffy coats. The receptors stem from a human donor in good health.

CDR3 nucleotides: TGCAGCGTCCTCCCCTGGACAGGGTCGACCGGGGAGCTGTTTTTT. Protein product: CSVLPWTGSTGELFF. The chain uses TRBV29-1 and TRBJ2-2, with 8 bases that match TRBD1. The CDR3 runs to 15 residues. J gave up 5 bases and V 6 bases, and 11 bases lay outside the gene matches. Germline V gene lookup returns CDR1 SQVTM and CDR2 ANQGSEA.

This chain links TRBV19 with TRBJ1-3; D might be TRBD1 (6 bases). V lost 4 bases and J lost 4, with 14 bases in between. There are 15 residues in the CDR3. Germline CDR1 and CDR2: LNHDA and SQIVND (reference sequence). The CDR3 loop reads CASSSLGTTGNTIYF. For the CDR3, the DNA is TGTGCCAGTAGTAGTTTAGGGACAACAGGAAACACCATATATTTT.

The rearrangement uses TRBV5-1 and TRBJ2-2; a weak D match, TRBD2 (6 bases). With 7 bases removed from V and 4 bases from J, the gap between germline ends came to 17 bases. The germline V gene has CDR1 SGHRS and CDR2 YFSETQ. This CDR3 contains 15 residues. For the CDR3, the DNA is TGCGCCAGCCACTGGGTAGGGGAGGTCACCGGGGAGCTGTTTTTT. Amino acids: CASHWVGEVTGELFF.

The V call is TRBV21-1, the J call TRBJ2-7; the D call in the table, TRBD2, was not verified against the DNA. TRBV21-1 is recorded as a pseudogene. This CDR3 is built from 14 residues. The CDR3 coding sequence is TGTGCCAGCCCCTATTCTCCGGGGTTCTACGAGCAGTACTTC. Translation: CASPYSPGFYEQYF.

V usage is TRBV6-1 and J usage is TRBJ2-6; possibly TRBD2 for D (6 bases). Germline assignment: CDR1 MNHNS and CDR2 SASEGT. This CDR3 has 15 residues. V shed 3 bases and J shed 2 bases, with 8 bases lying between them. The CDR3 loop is CASSDGGAGANVLTF. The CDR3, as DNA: TGTGCCAGCAGTGACGGCGGGGCTGGGGCCAACGTCCTGACTTTC.

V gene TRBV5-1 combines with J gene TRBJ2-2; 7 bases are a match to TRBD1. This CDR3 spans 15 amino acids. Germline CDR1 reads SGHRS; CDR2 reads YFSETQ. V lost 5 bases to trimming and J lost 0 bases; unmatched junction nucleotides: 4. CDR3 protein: CASRAGTANTGELFF. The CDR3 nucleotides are TGCGCCAGCAGAGCCGGGACAGCGAACACCGGGGAGCTGTTTTTT.

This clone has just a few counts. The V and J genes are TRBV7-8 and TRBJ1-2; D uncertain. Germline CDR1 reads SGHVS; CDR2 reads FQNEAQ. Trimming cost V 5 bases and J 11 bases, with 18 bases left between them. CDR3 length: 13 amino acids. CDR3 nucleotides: TGTGCCAGCAGCGTGAGAAGGGCCGAAGCGTACACCTTC. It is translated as CASSVRRAEAYTF. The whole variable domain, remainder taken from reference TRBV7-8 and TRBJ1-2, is GAGVSQSPRYKVAKRGQDVALRCDPISGHVSLFWYQQALGQGPEFLTYFQNEAQLDKSGLPSDRFFAERPEGSVSTLKIQRTQQEDSAVYLCASSVRRAEAYTFGSGTRLTVV.

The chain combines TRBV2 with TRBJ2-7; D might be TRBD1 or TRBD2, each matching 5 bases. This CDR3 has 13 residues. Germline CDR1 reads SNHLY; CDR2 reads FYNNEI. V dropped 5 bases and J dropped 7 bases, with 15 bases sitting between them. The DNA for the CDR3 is TGTGCCAGCAGTCGGGGCATCCAGAGGGAGCAGTACTTC. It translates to CASSRGIQREQYF. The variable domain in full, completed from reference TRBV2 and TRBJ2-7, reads EPEVTQTPSHQVTQMGQEVILRCVPISNHLYFYWYRQILGQKVEFLVSFYNNEISEKSEIFDDQFSVERPDGSNFTLKIRSTKLEDSAMYFCASSRGIQREQYFGPGTRLTVT.

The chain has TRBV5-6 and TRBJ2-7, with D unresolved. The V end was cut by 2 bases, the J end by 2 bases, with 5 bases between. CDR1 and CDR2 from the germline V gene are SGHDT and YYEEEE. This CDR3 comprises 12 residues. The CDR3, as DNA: TGTGCCAGCAGCTTTACAACCTACGAGCAGTACTTC. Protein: CASSFTTYEQYF.

In nucleotides, the CDR3 is TGTGCCAGCAGCTTGGCGAGTTGGCGGGGGGGGCCAGCAGATACGCAGTATTTT. Translating gives CASSLASWRGGPADTQYF. This rearrangement joins TRBV5-5 to TRBJ2-3; 9 nucleotides agree with TRBD2. Germline CDR1 reads SGHKS; CDR2 reads YYEKEE (reference sequence). The V segment lost 0 bases and the J segment 4 bases; nucleotides outside the gene matches: 12. CDR3 length: 18 amino acids.

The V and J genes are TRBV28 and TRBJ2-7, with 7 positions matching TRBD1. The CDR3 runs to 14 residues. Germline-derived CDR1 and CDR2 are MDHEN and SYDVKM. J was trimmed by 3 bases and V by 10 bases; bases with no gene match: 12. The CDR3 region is CAIATGQENYEQYF. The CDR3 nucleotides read TGTGCCATCGCCACTGGACAGGAAAACTACGAGCAGTACTTC.